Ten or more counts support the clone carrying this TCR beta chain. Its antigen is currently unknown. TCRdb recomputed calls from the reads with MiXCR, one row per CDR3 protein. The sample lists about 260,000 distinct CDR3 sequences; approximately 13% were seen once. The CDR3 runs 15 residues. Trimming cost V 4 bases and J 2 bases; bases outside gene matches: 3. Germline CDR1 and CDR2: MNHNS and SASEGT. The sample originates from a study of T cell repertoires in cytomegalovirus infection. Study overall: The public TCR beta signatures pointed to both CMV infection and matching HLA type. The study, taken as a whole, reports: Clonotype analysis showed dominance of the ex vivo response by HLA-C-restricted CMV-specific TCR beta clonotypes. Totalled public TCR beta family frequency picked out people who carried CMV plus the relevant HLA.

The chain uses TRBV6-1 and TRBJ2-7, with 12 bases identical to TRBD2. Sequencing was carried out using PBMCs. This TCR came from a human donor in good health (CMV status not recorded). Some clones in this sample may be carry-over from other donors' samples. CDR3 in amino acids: CASSVASGGAYEQYF. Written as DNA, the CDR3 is TGTGCCAGCAGTGTAGCTAGCGGGGGGGCCTACGAGCAGTACTTC.